This T cell receptor beta chain was obtained from a study of graft-versus-host responses after intestinal transplantation. Looking at the study overall: Each recipient received a multivisceral, liver-intestinal, or isolated intestinal graft.

Note on this clone: Its antigen remains unknown.

The method was immunoSEQ multiplex PCR; TCRdb's version includes in-frame clones alone and lacks a portion of them. The repertoire consists of tens of thousands of clones, with roughly 90% occurring once and the leading ten covering approximately 2.7%. General study findings and limits: Some GvH clones appeared in ileal mucosa or blood before recipient bone marrow.

The sequences come from unstimulated CD8+ T cells sorted from spleen or lymph node cells, collected before intestinal transplant. This TCR was recovered from a human donor who received an intestinal transplant.

The CDR3 protein is CASSLGGERGVQETQYF. CDR3 sequence (DNA): TGTGCCAGCAGCCTGGGGGGGGAGAGAGGGGTACAAGAGACCCAGTACTTC. This chain links TRBV4-2 with TRBJ2-5, with 7 nucleotides matching TRBD2. The V and J ends lost 4 bases and 2 bases, in that order; junction bases with no gene match: 13. Germline lookup yields CDR1 LGHNA and CDR2 YNFKEQ. The CDR3 loop spans 17 amino acids.